The rows below give T cell receptor beta chains drawn from one sample of a study of a mutant IDH1 vaccine in newly diagnosed glioma. No antigens are known for them. Generated by immunoSEQ multiplex PCR, the TCRdb table keeps only in-frame clones and is missing some. The profile shows about 72,000 clones, over 75% of them singletons. The starting material was PBMCs, obtained from a glioma patient whose treatment included an IDH1 peptide vaccine. These receptors were collected from a man between 18 and 35 years old with glioma. CDR3s include the opening cysteine and the closing phenylalanine or tryptophan. D genes are given only for firm matches. Clone size is not always given. Where it is, it says once, few, many or a class for expanded clones.

TRBJ1-6 TRBV6-5 - 16 - CASSYSPSGGNSPLHF TGTGCCAGCAGTTATTCTCCCAGCGGGGGAAATTCACCCCTCCACTTT
TRBJ1-2 TRBV5-4 - 14 - CASSLGTSNYGYTF TGTGCCAGCAGCTTGGGGACATCTAACTATGGCTACACCTTC
TRBJ1-5 TRBV6-5 - 15 - CASSYSGGANQPQHF TGTGCCAGCAGTTACTCGGGCGGAGCAAATCAGCCCCAGCATTTT
TRBJ2-2 TRBV23-1 - 13 TRBD1 CASKGQATGELFF TGCGCCAGCAAGGGACAGGCCACCGGGGAGCTGTTTTTT
TRBJ2-2 TRBV5-1 - 15 - CASSYRDLYTGELFF TGCGCCAGCAGCTACCGGGACCTGTACACCGGGGAGCTGTTTTTT
TRBJ1-1 TRBV2 few 13 - CASSELPNTEAFF TGTGCCAGCAGTGAACTCCCGAACACTGAAGCTTTCTTT
TRBJ1-4 TRBV5-4 - 16 TRBD1 CASSLVGTGGREKLFF TGTGCCAGCAGCTTGGTTGGGACAGGGGGACGGGAAAAACTGTTTTTT
TRBJ2-7 TRBV28 - 15 TRBD2 CASSFQREVPYEQYF TGTGCCAGCAGTTTTCAACGGGAGGTACCCTACGAGCAGTACTTC
TRBJ1-1 TRBV7-2 - 15 - CASSLLTGSNTEAFF TGTGCCAGCAGCTTACTCACAGGGTCGAACACTGAAGCTTTCTTT
TRBJ2-7 TRBV9 - 15 TRBD2 CASSPGRATDYEQYF TGTGCCAGCAGCCCCGGGAGGGCGACCGACTACGAGCAGTACTTC
TRBJ2-2 TRBV19 - 15 - CASSITGAGTGELFF TGTGCCAGTAGTATTACCGGGGCTGGCACCGGGGAGCTGTTTTTT
TRBJ1-6 TRBV5-1 - 16 - CASSSGGGEGNSPLHF TGCGCCAGCAGCTCCGGCGGCGGGGAGGGGAATTCACCCCTCCACTTT
TRBJ2-1 TRBV6-6 - 13 TRBD2 CASSPAERGEQFF TGTGCCAGCAGCCCCGCGGAGCGGGGTGAGCAGTTCTTC